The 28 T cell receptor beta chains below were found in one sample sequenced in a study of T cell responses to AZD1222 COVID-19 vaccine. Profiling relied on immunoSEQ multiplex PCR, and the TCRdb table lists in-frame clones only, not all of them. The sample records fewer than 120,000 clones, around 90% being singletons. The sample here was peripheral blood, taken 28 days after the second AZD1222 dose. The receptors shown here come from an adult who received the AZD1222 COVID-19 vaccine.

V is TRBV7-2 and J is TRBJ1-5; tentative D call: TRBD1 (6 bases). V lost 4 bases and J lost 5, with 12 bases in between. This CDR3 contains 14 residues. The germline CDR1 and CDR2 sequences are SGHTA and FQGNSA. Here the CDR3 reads CASSSPQGHQPQHF. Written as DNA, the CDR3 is TGTGCCAGCAGCTCCCCACAGGGACATCAGCCCCAGCATTTT.

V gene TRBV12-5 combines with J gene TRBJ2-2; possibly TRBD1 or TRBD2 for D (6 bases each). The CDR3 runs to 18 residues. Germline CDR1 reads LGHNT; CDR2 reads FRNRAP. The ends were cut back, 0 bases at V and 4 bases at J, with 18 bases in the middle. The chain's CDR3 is CASGLVIGPGAITGELFF. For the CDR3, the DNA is TGTGCTAGTGGTTTGGTAATAGGACCGGGGGCGATCACCGGGGAGCTGTTTTTT.

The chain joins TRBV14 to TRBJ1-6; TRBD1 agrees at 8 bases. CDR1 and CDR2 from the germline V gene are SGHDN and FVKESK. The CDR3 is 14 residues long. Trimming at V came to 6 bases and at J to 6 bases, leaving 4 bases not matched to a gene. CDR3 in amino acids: CASRRTGTNSPLHF. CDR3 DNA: TGTGCCAGCAGAAGGACAGGGACTAATTCACCCCTCCACTTT.

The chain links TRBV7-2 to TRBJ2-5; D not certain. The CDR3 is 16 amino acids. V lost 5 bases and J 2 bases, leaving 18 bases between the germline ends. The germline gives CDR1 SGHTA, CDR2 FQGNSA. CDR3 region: CASSQNGPTPQETQYF. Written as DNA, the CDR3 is TGTGCCAGCAGCCAAAATGGGCCAACGCCTCAAGAGACCCAGTACTTC.

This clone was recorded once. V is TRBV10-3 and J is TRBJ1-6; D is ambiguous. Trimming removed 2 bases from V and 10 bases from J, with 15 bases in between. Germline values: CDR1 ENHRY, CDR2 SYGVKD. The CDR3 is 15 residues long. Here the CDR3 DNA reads TGTGCCATCAGTGAGGAGACCGCGCGGAACTCACCCCTCCACTTT. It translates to CAISEETARNSPLHF.

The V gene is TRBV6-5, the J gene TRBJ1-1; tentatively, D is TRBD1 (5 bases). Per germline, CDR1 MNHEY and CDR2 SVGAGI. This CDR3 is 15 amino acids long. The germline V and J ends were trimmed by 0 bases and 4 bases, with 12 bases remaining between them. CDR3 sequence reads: CASSYSTIGGTEAFF. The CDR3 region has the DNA TGTGCCAGCAGTTACTCGACGATCGGGGGCACTGAAGCTTTCTTT.

The CDR3 DNA follows: TGTGCCAGCAGAGGGGTCCGAGGCAATCAGCCCCAGCATTTT. This sequence encodes CASRGVRGNQPQHF. The chain has TRBV27 and TRBJ1-5, with a weak D call TRBD1 (5 bases). This CDR3 region has 14 residues. CDR1 and CDR2 (germline): MNHEY, SMNVEV (reference sequence). The V end was cut by 6 bases, the J end by 2 bases, with 11 bases between.

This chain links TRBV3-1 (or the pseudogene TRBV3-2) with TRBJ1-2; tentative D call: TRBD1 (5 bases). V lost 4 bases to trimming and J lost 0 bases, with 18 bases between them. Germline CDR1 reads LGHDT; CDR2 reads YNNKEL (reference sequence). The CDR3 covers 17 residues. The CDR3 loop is CASSPEVLARANYGYTF. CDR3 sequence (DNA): TGTGCCAGCAGCCCAGAAGTGCTTGCCAGGGCTAACTATGGCTACACCTTC.

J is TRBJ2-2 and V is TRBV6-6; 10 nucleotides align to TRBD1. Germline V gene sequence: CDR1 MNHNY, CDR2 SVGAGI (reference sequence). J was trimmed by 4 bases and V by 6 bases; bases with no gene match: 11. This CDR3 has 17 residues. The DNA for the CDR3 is TGTGCCAGCAGCCGAAAGGGACAGGGGTCACTCACCGGGGAGCTGTTTTTT. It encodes CASSRKGQGSLTGELFF.

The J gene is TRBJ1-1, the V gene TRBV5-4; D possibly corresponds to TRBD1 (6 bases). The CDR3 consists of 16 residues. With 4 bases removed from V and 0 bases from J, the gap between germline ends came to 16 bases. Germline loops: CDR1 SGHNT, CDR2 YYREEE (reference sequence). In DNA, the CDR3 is TGTGCCAGCAGCGCTAGGGGGTCGATAATGAACACTGAAGCTTTCTTT. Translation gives CASSARGSIMNTEAFF.

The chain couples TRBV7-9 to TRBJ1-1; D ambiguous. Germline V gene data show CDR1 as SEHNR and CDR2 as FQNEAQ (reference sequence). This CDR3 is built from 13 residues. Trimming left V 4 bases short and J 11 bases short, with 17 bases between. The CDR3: CASSSVTSTRAFF. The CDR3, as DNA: TGTGCCAGCAGCTCAGTGACTTCGACGCGGGCTTTCTTT.

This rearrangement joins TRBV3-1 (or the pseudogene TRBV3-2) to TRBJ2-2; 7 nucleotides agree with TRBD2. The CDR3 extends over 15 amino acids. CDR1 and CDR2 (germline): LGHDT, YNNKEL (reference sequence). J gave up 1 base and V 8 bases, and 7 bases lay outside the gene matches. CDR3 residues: CASLGPGGNTGELFF. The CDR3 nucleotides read TGTGCCAGCCTTGGTCCGGGAGGGAACACCGGGGAGCTGTTTTTT.

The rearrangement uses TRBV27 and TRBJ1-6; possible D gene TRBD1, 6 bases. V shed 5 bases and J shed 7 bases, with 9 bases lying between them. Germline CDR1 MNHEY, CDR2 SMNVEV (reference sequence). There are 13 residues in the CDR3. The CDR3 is CASSAQGNSPLHF. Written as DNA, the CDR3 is TGTGCCAGCAGTGCCCAGGGGAATTCACCCCTCCACTTT.

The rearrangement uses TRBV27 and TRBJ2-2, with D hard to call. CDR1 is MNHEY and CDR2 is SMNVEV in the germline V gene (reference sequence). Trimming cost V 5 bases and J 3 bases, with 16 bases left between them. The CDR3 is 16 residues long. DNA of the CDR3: TGTGCCAGCAGTCCCCAATCTAGGGTCCACACCGGGGAGCTGTTTTTT. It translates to CASSPQSRVHTGELFF.

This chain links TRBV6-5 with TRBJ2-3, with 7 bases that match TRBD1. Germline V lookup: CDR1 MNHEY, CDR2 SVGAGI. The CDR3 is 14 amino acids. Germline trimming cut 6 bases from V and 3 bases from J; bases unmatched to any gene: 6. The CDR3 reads CASRTLQGTDTQYF. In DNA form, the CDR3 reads TGTGCCAGCAGGACCTTACAGGGGACAGATACGCAGTATTTT.

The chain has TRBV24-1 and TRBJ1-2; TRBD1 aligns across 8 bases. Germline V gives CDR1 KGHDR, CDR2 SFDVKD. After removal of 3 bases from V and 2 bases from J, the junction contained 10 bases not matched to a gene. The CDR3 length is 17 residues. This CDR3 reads CATSDTPQGARNYGYTF. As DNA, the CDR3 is TGTGCCACCAGTGATACCCCTCAGGGGGCGCGGAACTATGGCTACACCTTC.

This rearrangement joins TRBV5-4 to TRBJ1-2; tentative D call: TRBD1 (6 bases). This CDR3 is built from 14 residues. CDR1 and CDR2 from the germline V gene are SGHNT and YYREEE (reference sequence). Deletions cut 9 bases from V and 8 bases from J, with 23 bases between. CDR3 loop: CAIQTGDRSGGYTF. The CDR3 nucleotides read TGTGCCATCCAAACGGGAGACAGGTCCGGCGGCTACACCTTC.

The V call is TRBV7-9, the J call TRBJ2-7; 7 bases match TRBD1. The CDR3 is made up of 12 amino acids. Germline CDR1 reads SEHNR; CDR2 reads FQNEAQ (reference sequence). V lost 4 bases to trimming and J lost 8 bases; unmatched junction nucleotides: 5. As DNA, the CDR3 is TGTGCCAGCAGCTCTGGACAGGCCCAGCAGTACTTC. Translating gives CASSSGQAQQYF.

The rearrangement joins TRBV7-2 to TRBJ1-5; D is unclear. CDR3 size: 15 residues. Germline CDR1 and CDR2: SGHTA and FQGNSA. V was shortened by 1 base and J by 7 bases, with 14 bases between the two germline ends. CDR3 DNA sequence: TGTGCCAGCAGCTTAGACTGGGGATTAGGGCAGCCCCAGCATTTT. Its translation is CASSLDWGLGQPQHF. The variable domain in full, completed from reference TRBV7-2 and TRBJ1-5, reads GAGVSQSPSNKVTEKGKDVELRCDPISGHTALYWYRQSLGQGLEFLIYFQGNSAPDKSGLPSDRFSAERTGGSVSTLTIQRTQQEDSAVYLCASSLDWGLGQPQHFGDGTRLSIL.

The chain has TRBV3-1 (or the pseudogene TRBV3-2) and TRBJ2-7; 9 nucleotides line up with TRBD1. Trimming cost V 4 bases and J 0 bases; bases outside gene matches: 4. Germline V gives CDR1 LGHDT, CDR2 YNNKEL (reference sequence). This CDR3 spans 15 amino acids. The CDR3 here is CASSLGQGASYEQYF. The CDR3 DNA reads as TGTGCCAGCAGCCTGGGACAGGGAGCCTCCTACGAGCAGTACTTC.

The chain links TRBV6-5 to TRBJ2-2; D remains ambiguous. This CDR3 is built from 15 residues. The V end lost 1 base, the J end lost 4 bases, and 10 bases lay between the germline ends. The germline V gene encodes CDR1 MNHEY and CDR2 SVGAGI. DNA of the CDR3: TGTGCCAGCAGTTACTGGGCAGGCCTCACCGGGGAGCTGTTTTTT. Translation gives CASSYWAGLTGELFF.

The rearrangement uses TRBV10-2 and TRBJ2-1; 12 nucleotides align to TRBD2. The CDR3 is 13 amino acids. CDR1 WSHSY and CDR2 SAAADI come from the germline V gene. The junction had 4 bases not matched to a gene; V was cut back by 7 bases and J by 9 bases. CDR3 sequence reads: CASNRLAGVEQFF. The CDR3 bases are TGCGCCAGCAACCGACTAGCGGGAGTTGAGCAGTTCTTC.

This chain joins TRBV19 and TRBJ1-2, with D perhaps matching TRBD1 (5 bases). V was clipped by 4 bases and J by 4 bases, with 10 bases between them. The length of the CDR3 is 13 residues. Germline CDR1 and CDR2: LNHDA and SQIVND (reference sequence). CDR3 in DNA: TGTGCCAGTAGTAGGGGACCGCTCTATGGCTACACCTTC. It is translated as CASSRGPLYGYTF.

DNA of the CDR3: TGTGCCACCAGTGATCCTCTAGCTGGAGAGACCCAGTACTTC. Protein: CATSDPLAGETQYF. The chain is built from TRBV24-1 and TRBJ2-5; tentative D call: TRBD2 (5 bases). Germline-derived CDR1 and CDR2 are KGHDR and SFDVKD. The CDR3 is 14 amino acids. V dropped 3 bases and J dropped 4 bases, with 11 bases sitting between them.

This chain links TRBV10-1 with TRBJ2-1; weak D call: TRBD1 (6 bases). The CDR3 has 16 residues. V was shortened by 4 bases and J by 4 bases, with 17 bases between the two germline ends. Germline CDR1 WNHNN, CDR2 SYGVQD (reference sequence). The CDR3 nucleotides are TGCGCCAGCAGTGGCGTACGACAGGTTTTTTACAATGAGCAGTTCTTC. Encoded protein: CASSGVRQVFYNEQFF.

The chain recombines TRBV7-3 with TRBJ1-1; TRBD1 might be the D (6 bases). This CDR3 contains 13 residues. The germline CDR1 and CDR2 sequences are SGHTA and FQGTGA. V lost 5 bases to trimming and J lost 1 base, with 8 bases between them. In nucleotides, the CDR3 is TGTGCCAGCAGCGAGGACAGGAACACTGAAGCTTTCTTT. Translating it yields CASSEDRNTEAFF.

The CDR3 sequence: CASSGRTGGPYEQYF. The CDR3 bases are TGTGCCAGCAGTGGAAGGACAGGGGGCCCCTACGAGCAGTACTTC. The chain uses TRBV2 and TRBJ2-7; 11 bases are a match to TRBD1. The J segment lost 2 bases and the V segment lost 4 bases, leaving 4 bases of the junction unmatched. The CDR3 contains 15 residues. CDR1 SNHLY and CDR2 FYNNEI come from the germline V gene.

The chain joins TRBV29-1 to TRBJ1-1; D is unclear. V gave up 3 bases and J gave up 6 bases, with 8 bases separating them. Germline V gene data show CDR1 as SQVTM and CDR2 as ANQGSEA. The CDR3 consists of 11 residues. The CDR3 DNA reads TGCAGCGTTGATAATAGGGCTGAAGCTTTCTTT. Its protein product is CSVDNRAEAFF.